This TCR beta chain is drawn from a study of shared clonotypes between healthy human individuals. The authors distributed each subset's genomic DNA evenly over several immunoSEQ plates. Repertoires were generated with immunoSEQ multiplex PCR, while TCRdb's copy carries only in-frame clones and drops some. The data hold about 2 million clones, with about 95% observed a single time. Terminally differentiated effector memory CD45RA+ cells were excluded by CCR7 positive selection of CD45RO-negative cells. CDR3 length equals 17 residues. Unmatched junction bases numbered 6, after V lost 0 bases and J lost 2 bases. CDR1 SGHNT and CDR2 YYREEE come from the germline V gene (reference sequence).

The chain recombines TRBV5-4 with TRBJ2-3, with TRBD2 matching over 10 bases. This clonotype was obtained from a man in his late teens or twenties in good health. Input material: naive CD8+ T cells sorted from blood. The CDR3 bases are TGTGCCAGCAGCTTGGGGCTAGCGGGGGCCCTCACAGATACGCAGTATTTT. Residues: CASSLGLAGALTDTQYF. The variable domain in full, completed from reference TRBV5-4 and TRBJ2-3, reads ETGVTQSPTHLIKTRGQQVTLRCSSQSGHNTVSWYQQALGQGPQFIFQYYREEENGRGNFPPRFSGLQFPNYSSELNVNALELDDSALYLCASSLGLAGALTDTQYFGPGTRLTVL.